Here is one TCR beta chain with its context. Its target antigen remains unknown. No much larger clone is present one base from it, and per-base qualities are unavailable. The treatment or condition tag for this specimen amounts to: oral pan-JAK inhibitor, 5-10 mg twice daily. Peripheral blood and lesional scalp punch biopsies were obtained from patients with alopecia areata. PBMCs were isolated by density centrifugation and stained for CD3, CD4 and CD8, after which CD4+ and CD8+ T cells were sorted on a FACSAria. The library was made by the immunoSEQ multiplex PCR assay. RNA was extracted from all samples and reverse transcribed into cDNA as template for TCR sequencing. SuperScript III was used for first-strand cDNA synthesis, primed with a 2:1 mix of oligo-dT and random hexamers. A synthetic immune receptor repertoire was used to measure amplification bias, and any remaining bias was corrected computationally. The source study handled its data this way. Raw reads were preprocessed for error removal, and CDR3 was defined according to IMGT conventions as running from the conserved cysteine to phenylalanine. Clonality was computed by normalizing Shannon entropy by log2 of the number of productive unique TCRs and subtracting the result from 1. Scalp TCRbeta sequences were cross-referenced with sorted blood CD4 and CD8 repertoires so that the CD4 or CD8 identity of scalp clones could be inferred. In TCRdb, the immuneACCESS table is reduced to in-frame sequences with V and J assigned. These tables do not hold every clone; where another copy was compared, an unresolved V gene accounts for under half, and the others remain unexplained. V and J calls plus clone size are reproduced from that table; the DNA served to infer D and trimming. This sample gives approximately 210,000 clones in total; around 60% of them show up just once. The ten biggest clones cover roughly 1.3% of the sample.

The data are from a study of CD8+ T cells in alopecia areata (dated by TCRdb to between 2018 and 2020). Background for the entire study: Treated patients were enrolled in an open-label pilot trial of oral tofacitinib, 5 to 10 mg twice daily, for moderate-to-severe alopecia areata. Scalp clonality was compared across normal scalp (n=4), patchy alopecia areata scalp (n=8), and alopecia totalis/universalis scalp (n=8). Scalp tissue and sorted CD4+ and CD8+ peripheral blood T cells from patchy and totalis/universalis alopecia areata patients and from healthy controls were covered by human TCRbeta sequencing. Patients stayed on tofacitinib for 6 to 18 months and then had 6 months of follow-up off drug so that delayed response and recurrence could be assessed. In treated patients, disease severity was measured using the SALT score, which gives the percentage of scalp surface area affected. Biopsies were taken from tofacitinib-treated patients at baseline and again at 4 and 24 weeks into treatment, and several of those patients also had a later scalp biopsy. The RNA source kit depended on sample type: the PAXgene miRNA kit for fixed scalp, the miRNeasy kit for PBMCs, and the RNeasy kit for mouse skin. Amplification of TCRbeta CDR3 regions was done by immunoSEQ multiplex PCR using 35 Vbeta forward primers and 13 Jbeta reverse primers. The study used high-throughput TCRbeta sequencing to examine T cell clonal expansion in alopecia areata, in both the C3H/HeJ mouse model and human patients. Overall study results and their limits: Scalp TCR repertoire analysis is complicated because resident alphabeta T cells in normal human skin are also sequenced, whereas mouse skin is dominated by gammadelta T cells. Higher clonality and more expanded CD8+ clones were observed in lesional scalp than in normal scalp, particularly in alopecia totalis/universalis, a finding suggestive of antigenic drive. Shared TCR sequences between patients were less evident than in mice, which may be partly attributable to HLA diversity in the patient population. Tofacitinib significantly decreased scalp clonality and the number of expanded CD8+ clones among the top 100 scalp clones. Because the treated cohort was small and had just a single nonresponder, larger studies are needed to establish links between baseline CD8+ expansion and response. During tofacitinib treatment, many expanded lesional clones remained in scalp and blood, and this persistence may partly explain relapse after treatment is stopped.

This sequence originates from a human donor with alopecia areata. Sample: CD4+ T cells sorted from blood, taken at roughly week 49, from a patient treated with tofacitinib.

This receptor carries the CDR3 CSVGDGSGYTF. The sequenced DNA: TGCAGCGTTGGGGACGGCAGCGGCTACACCTTC. The V gene is TRBV29-1 and the J gene is TRBJ1-2; the D gene is perhaps TRBD1, from 5 matching bases. The CDR3 numbers 11 residues from cysteine through phenylalanine. The only DNA kept is the CDR3, 33 bases in frame from the first base. The junction carries 11 bases between V and J, which are trimmed by 4 bases and 8 bases respectively. Reading the germline V gene gives CDR1 SQVTM and CDR2 ANQGSEA. The CDR3, completed at both ends by the reference TRBV29-1 and TRBJ1-2 genes, gives the full variable domain SAVISQKPSRDICQRGTSLTIQCQVDSQVTMMFWYRQQPGQSLTLIATANQGSEATYESGFVIDKFPISRPNLTFSTLTVSNMSPEDSSIYLCSVGDGSGYTFGSGTRLTVV.